This entry lists 6 T cell receptor beta chains sequenced from one sample in a study of human T cells and chemical hapten exposure (dated by TCRdb to about 2021). Library creation used RACE. Instrument on record: NextSeq 500. The raw public reads went through TCRdb reprocessing: fastp at Q25, MiXCR clone calling, in-frame beta chains kept. CDR3 protein sequences are deduplicated, and each keeps its most common genes and DNA. Across this sample there are more than 60,000 distinct CDR3 sequences, with about 9.3% seen only once. The ten biggest clones cover about 6.9% of the sample. This specimen's time point label, per the study, means: patch test 2, 6 weeks after DPC sensitization. The sample's treatment or condition, from its label and the paper: therapeutic diphenylcyclopropenone sensitization with weekly scalp DPC. The input for sequencing was whole blood, taken in connection with sensitization to the hapten diphenylcyclopropenone (DPC). Receptor source: a woman aged 50 to 60 with alopecia areata. Some clones in this sample may be carry-over from other donors' samples.

Ten or more counts support this clonotype. The V and J genes are TRBV4-1 and TRBJ2-3, with 11 positions matching TRBD2. The CDR3 consists of 17 residues. From germline, CDR1 is MGHRA and CDR2 YSYEKL. J gave up 2 bases and V 1 base, and 5 bases lay outside the gene matches. The CDR3 sequence is CASSQGRLAGPTDTQYF. The CDR3 DNA reads as TGCGCCAGCAGCCAAGGACGACTAGCGGGGCCCACAGATACGCAGTATTTT.

This clonotype was observed a single time. This chain uses TRBV7-2 with TRBJ1-5; the D is unclear. Germline CDR1 reads SGHTA; CDR2 reads FQGNSA. V was clipped by 2 bases and J by 2 bases, with 7 bases between them. CDR3 length: 14 residues. Here the CDR3 DNA reads TGTGCCAGCAGCTTAAGGGCAGGCAATCAGCCCCAGCATTTT. Protein product: CASSLRAGNQPQHF.

A note on this clonotype: A read error is possible here, since a much larger clone lies one base away. The rearrangement uses TRBV7-9 and TRBJ2-2; D unclear. Trimming removed 5 bases at V and 6 bases at J, with 13 bases between. This CDR3 region has 14 residues. Germline V gene sequence: CDR1 SEHNR, CDR2 FQNEAQ (reference sequence). The CDR3, as DNA: TGTGCCAGCAGCCCCCCGACTCTGTCCGGGGAGCTGTTTTTT. Translated, it gives CASSPPTLSGELFF.

In this sample, this clonotype turned up many times. The chain uses TRBV6-1 and TRBJ2-1; D gene ambiguous. The CDR3 length is 16 residues. V shed 4 bases and J shed 2 bases, with 15 bases lying between them. Germline CDR1 is MNHNS and CDR2 is SASEGT. The CDR3 bases are TGTGCCAGCAGTGCTTTTTCGTTAGGCGCCTACAATGAGCAGTTCTTC. This encodes CASSAFSLGAYNEQFF.

This clonotype was observed many times. V usage is TRBV19 and J usage is TRBJ1-5; the match to TRBD1 covers 9 bases. The ends lost 6 bases at V and 3 bases at J; junction bases unmatched: 3. Looked up from germline, CDR1 is LNHDA and CDR2 is SQIVND (reference sequence). There are 14 residues in the CDR3. As DNA, the CDR3 is TGTGCCAGTAGGAGGGACAGGGACAATCAGCCCCAGCATTTT. Amino acid sequence: CASRRDRDNQPQHF.

This clonotype came up many times. This chain links TRBV9 with TRBJ2-1; tentatively, D is TRBD1 (6 bases). The germline gives CDR1 SGDLS, CDR2 YYNGEE. Trimming stripped 0 bases from V and 0 bases from J, with 7 bases between. The CDR3 is 15 residues long. This chain's CDR3 is CASSVEDSSYNEQFF. For the CDR3, the DNA is TGTGCCAGCAGCGTAGAGGACAGCTCCTACAATGAGCAGTTCTTC.